This T cell receptor beta chain was sequenced during a study of CD8 T cells in Susac syndrome. The RNA input was about 0.5 to 1 ug, and it was reverse transcribed with random hexamers. TCRdb processed the immunoSEQ multiplex PCR reads anew with MiXCR; each CDR3 protein has one entry. The table shows about 140,000 distinct CDR3 sequences, with 85% to 95% occurring only once. The CDR3 loop spans 14 amino acids. Losses at the gene ends were 4 bases for V and 4 bases for J; bases not matched to a gene: 7. CDR1 MDHEN and CDR2 SYDVKM come from the germline V gene. Sequences were obtained from CD8+ T cells from PBMCs. The chain couples TRBV28 to TRBJ2-7, with 7 nucleotides matching TRBD1. The sequence was obtained from a human donor with Susac syndrome. This CDR3 is CASSYGDSDYEQYF. DNA of the CDR3: TGTGCCAGCAGTTATGGGGACAGCGATTACGAGCAGTACTTC.